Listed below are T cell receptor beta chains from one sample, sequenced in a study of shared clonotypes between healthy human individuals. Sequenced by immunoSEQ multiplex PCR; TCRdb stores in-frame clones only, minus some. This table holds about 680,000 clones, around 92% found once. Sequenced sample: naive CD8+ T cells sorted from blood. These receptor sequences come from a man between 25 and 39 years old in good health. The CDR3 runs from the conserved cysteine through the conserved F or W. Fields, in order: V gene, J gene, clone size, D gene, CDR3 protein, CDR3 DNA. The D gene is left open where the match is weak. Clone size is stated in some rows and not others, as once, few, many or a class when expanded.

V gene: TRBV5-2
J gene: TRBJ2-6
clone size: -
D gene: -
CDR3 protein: CASNSHRGPTTPGQGADWANVLTF
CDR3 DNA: TGTGCCAGCAACTCTCATCGGGGACCCACAACCCCCGGACAGGGGGCTGATTGGGCCAACGTCCTGACTTTC

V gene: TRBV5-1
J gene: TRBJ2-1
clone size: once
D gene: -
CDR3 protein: CATPTTGRYNEQFF
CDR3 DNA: TGCGCCACCCCGACGACAGGTAGGTACAATGAGCAGTTCTTC

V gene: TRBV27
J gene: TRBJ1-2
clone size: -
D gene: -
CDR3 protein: CASSPSWAADGGGYTF
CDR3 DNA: TGTGCCAGCAGTCCCTCTTGGGCAGCGGACGGCGGTGGCTACACCTTC

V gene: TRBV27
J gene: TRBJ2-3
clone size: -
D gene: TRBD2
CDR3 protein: CASSWGTSGTDTQYF
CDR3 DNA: TGTGCCAGCAGTTGGGGGACTAGCGGCACAGATACGCAGTATTTT

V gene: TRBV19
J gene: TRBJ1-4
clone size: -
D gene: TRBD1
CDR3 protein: CASEDRANEKLFF
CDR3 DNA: TGTGCCAGCGAGGACAGGGCCAATGAAAAACTGTTTTTT

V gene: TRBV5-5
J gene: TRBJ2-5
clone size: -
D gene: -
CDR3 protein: CASSRDTNKETQYF
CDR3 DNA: TGTGCCAGCAGCCGGGACACCAATAAAGAGACCCAGTACTTC

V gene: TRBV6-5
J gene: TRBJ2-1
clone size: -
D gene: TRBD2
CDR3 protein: CASSYGGGYNEQFF
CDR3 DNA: TGTGCCAGCAGTTACGGGGGGGGCTACAATGAGCAGTTCTTC

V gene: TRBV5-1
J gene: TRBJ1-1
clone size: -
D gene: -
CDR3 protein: CASSLEDSLNTEAFF
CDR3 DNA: TGCGCCAGCAGCCTTGAGGACAGCTTGAACACTGAAGCTTTCTTT

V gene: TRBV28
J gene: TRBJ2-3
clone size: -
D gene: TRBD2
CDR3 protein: CASSDGLAGGGPDTQYF
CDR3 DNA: TGTGCCAGCAGTGACGGACTAGCGGGAGGAGGTCCAGATACGCAGTATTTT

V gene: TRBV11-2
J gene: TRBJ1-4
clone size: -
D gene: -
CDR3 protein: CASSPGGQTNEKLFF
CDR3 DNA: TGTGCCAGCAGCCCTGGGGGACAAACGAATGAAAAACTGTTTTTT

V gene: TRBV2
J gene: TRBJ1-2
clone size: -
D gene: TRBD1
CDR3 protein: CATQTGRTGADNYGYTF
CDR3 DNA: TGTGCCACCCAGACCGGGAGGACAGGCGCCGATAACTATGGCTACACCTTC

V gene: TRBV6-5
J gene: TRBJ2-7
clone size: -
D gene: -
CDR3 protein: CASSEDSSYEQYF
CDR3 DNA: TGTGCCAGCTCCGAGGATAGCTCCTACGAGCAGTACTTC

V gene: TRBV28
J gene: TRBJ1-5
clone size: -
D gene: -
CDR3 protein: CASSLREGGNQPQHF
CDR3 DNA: TGTGCCAGCAGCCTAAGGGAAGGGGGCAATCAGCCCCAGCATTTT

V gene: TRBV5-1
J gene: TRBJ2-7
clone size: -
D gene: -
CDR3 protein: CASSSNRDRPSYEQYF
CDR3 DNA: TGCGCCAGCAGCTCAAACCGAGACAGGCCTTCCTACGAGCAGTACTTC

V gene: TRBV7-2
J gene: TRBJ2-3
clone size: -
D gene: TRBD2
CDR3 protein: CASSLALYPGLAARTDTQYF
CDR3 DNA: TGTGCCAGCAGCTTAGCCCTTTACCCCGGACTAGCGGCACGCACAGATACGCAGTATTTT

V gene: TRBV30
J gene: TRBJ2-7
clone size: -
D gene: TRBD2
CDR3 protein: CAWRGGLADITYEQYF
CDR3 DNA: TGTGCCTGGAGGGGAGGACTAGCGGACATCACCTACGAGCAGTACTTC

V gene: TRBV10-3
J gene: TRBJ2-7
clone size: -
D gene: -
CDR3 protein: CAIGFDRTYEQYF
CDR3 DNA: TGTGCCATCGGTTTCGACAGGACCTACGAGCAGTACTTC